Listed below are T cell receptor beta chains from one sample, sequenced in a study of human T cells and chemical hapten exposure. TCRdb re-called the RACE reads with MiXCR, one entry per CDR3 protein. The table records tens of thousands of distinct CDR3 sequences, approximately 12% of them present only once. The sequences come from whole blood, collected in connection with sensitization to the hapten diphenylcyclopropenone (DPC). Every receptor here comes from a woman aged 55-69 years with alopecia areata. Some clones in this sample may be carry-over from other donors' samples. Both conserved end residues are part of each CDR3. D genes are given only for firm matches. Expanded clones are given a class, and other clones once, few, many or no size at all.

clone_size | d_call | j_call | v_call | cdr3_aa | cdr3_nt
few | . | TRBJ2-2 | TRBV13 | CASSLRLAFPGELFF | TGTGCCAGCAGCTTAAGGCTAGCTTTCCCCGGGGAGCTGTTTTTT
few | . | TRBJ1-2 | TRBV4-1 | CASSQDISTYGYTF | TGCGCCAGCAGCCAGGACATATCAACCTATGGCTACACCTTC
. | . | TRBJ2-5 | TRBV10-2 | CASSVAVETQYF | TGCGCCAGCAGTGTCGCGGTAGAGACCCAGTACTTC
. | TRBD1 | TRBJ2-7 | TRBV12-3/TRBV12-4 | CASSLTVGQGASYEQYF | TGTGCCAGCAGTTTAACTGTAGGACAGGGGGCTAGTTACGAGCAGTACTTC
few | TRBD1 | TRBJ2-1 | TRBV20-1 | CSASRAGGYNEQFF | TGCAGTGCTTCCCGGGCAGGGGGTTACAATGAGCAGTTCTTC
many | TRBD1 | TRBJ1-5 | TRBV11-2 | CASSPSGRTGGNNQPQHF | TGTGCCAGCAGTCCTTCTGGTCGGACAGGGGGCAATAATCAGCCCCAGCATTTT
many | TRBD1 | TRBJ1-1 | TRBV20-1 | CSARVAGGGGGTEAFF | TGCAGTGCTAGAGTGGCAGGAGGGGGCGGCGGCACTGAAGCTTTCTTT
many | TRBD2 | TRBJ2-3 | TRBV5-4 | CASSSGTSGGTDTQYF | TGTGCCAGCAGCTCCGGGACTAGCGGGGGCACAGATACGCAGTATTTT
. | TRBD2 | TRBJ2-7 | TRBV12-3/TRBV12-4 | CASSPGGYEQYF | TGTGCCAGCAGCCCCGGGGGGTACGAGCAGTACTTC
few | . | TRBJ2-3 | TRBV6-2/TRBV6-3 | CASSRTTDTQYF | TGTGCCAGCAGCCGGACCACAGATACGCAGTATTTT
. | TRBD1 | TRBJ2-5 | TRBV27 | CASSPTGTEVGETQYF | TGTGCCAGCAGCCCGACAGGGACAGAAGTTGGAGAGACCCAGTACTTC
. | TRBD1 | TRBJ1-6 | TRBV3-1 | CASSQVSTGDSPLHF | TGTGCCAGCAGCCAAGTGTCGACAGGGGATTCACCCCTCCACTTT
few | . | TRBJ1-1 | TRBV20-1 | CSASATGTEAFF | TGCAGTGCCTCCGCAACGGGCACTGAAGCTTTCTTT
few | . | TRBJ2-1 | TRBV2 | CASSELEEQFF | TGTGCCAGCAGTGAACTAGAGGAGCAGTTCTTC
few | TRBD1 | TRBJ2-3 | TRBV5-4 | CASTDRGRASTDTQYF | TGTGCCAGCACTGACAGGGGGCGCGCCTCCACAGATACGCAGTATTTT
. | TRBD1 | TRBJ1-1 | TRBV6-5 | CASRRPGQSKMNTEAFF | TGTGCCAGCAGACGCCCGGGACAGAGTAAAATGAACACTGAAGCTTTCTTT
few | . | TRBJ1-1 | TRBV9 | CASSVAGGITEAFF | TGTGCCAGCAGCGTAGCCGGGGGCATCACTGAAGCTTTCTTT
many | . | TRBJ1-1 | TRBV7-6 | CASSFNTNTEAFF | TGTGCCAGCAGCTTTAACACGAACACTGAAGCTTTCTTT
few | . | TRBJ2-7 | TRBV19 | CASARHREGIPYEQYF | TGTGCCAGCGCAAGGCACAGGGAGGGAATTCCCTACGAGCAGTACTTC
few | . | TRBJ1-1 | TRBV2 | CASTPEVGVAEAFF | TGTGCCAGCACCCCGGAAGTAGGGGTAGCTGAAGCTTTCTTT
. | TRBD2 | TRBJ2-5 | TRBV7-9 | CASSIGGAETQYF | TGTGCCAGCAGCATCGGGGGGGCGGAGACCCAGTACTTC
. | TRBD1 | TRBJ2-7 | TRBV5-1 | CASSSTGTAFGEQYF | TGCGCCAGCAGTTCCACCGGGACAGCCTTCGGCGAGCAGTACTTC
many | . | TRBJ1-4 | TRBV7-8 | CASSLEFYANEKLFF | TGTGCCAGCAGCTTAGAGTTCTATGCTAATGAAAAACTGTTTTTT
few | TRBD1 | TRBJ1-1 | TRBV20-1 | CSARDIQGRMDTEAFF | TGCAGTGCTAGAGATATACAGGGGAGGATGGACACTGAAGCTTTCTTT
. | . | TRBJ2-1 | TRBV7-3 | CASSTYRGDEQFF | TGTGCCAGCAGCACCTACCGAGGCGATGAGCAGTTCTTC
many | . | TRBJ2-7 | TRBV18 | CASSPRVATSSYEQYF | TGTGCCAGCTCACCACGGGTCGCAACGAGCTCCTACGAGCAGTACTTC
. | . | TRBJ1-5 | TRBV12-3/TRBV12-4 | CASRSTAGQPQHF | TGTGCCAGCAGGTCCACGGCAGGTCAGCCCCAGCATTTT
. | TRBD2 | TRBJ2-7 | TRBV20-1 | CSCIRLAVQYEQYF | TGCAGTTGCATCCGACTAGCGGTGCAATACGAGCAGTACTTC
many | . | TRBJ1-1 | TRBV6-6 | CASSYSRGSVAFF | TGTGCCAGCAGTTACTCGAGAGGGAGTGTAGCTTTCTTT
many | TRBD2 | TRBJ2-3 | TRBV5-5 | CATSGGAGSTDTQYF | TGTGCCACCAGCGGGGGGGCTGGGAGCACAGATACGCAGTATTTT
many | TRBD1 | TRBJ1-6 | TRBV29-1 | CSVEGTAGSPLHF | TGCAGCGTTGAGGGGACAGCAGGTTCACCCCTCCACTTT
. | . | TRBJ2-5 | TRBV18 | CASSSVAEETQYF | TGTGCCAGCTCATCGGTAGCGGAGGAGACCCAGTACTTC
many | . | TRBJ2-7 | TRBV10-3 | CAISESPQAQGTYEQYF | TGTGCCATCAGTGAGTCCCCCCAGGCACAGGGCACCTACGAGCAGTACTTC
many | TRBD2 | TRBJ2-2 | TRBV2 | CASRLAENTGELFF | TGTGCCAGCCGACTAGCCGAGAACACCGGGGAGCTGTTTTTT
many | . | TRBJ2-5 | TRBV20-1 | CSAIGIWETQYF | TGCAGTGCTATCGGTATTTGGGAGACCCAGTACTTC
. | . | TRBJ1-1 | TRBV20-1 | CSASPASRTEAFF | TGCAGTGCTAGCCCAGCCAGTCGCACTGAAGCTTTCTTT
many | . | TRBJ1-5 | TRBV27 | CASSLVAANQPQHF | TGTGCCAGCAGTTTAGTGGCAGCCAATCAGCCCCAGCATTTT